The text below deals with one T cell receptor (beta chain). Its antigen is not identified. Data came from immunoSEQ multiplex PCR; TCRdb stores just in-frame clones and leaves some out. This sample carries 90,000 to 150,000 clones, around 90% of them seen once, and the ten largest clones take 8% to 9.5%. The data originate from a study of T cell responses to AZD1222 COVID-19 vaccine. General study points: Elevations in Spike-specific TCR breadth and depth followed administration of two AZD1222 doses. Nearly half of unique spike-specific TCRs reportedly avoided B.1.351 and B.1.1.7 mutated regions.

The germline V gene has CDR1 ENHRY and CDR2 SYGVKD. The CDR3 spans 12 residues. V lost 10 bases, J lost 0 bases, and 4 bases lay in between. This receptor was taken from an adult in good health. The sample in question was peripheral blood, obtained on day 0 of AZD1222 vaccination. The chain has TRBV10-3 and TRBJ2-6, with D hard to call. The CDR3 spells CATNSGANVLTF. The CDR3 DNA reads as TGTGCCACTAACTCTGGGGCCAACGTCCTGACTTTC.